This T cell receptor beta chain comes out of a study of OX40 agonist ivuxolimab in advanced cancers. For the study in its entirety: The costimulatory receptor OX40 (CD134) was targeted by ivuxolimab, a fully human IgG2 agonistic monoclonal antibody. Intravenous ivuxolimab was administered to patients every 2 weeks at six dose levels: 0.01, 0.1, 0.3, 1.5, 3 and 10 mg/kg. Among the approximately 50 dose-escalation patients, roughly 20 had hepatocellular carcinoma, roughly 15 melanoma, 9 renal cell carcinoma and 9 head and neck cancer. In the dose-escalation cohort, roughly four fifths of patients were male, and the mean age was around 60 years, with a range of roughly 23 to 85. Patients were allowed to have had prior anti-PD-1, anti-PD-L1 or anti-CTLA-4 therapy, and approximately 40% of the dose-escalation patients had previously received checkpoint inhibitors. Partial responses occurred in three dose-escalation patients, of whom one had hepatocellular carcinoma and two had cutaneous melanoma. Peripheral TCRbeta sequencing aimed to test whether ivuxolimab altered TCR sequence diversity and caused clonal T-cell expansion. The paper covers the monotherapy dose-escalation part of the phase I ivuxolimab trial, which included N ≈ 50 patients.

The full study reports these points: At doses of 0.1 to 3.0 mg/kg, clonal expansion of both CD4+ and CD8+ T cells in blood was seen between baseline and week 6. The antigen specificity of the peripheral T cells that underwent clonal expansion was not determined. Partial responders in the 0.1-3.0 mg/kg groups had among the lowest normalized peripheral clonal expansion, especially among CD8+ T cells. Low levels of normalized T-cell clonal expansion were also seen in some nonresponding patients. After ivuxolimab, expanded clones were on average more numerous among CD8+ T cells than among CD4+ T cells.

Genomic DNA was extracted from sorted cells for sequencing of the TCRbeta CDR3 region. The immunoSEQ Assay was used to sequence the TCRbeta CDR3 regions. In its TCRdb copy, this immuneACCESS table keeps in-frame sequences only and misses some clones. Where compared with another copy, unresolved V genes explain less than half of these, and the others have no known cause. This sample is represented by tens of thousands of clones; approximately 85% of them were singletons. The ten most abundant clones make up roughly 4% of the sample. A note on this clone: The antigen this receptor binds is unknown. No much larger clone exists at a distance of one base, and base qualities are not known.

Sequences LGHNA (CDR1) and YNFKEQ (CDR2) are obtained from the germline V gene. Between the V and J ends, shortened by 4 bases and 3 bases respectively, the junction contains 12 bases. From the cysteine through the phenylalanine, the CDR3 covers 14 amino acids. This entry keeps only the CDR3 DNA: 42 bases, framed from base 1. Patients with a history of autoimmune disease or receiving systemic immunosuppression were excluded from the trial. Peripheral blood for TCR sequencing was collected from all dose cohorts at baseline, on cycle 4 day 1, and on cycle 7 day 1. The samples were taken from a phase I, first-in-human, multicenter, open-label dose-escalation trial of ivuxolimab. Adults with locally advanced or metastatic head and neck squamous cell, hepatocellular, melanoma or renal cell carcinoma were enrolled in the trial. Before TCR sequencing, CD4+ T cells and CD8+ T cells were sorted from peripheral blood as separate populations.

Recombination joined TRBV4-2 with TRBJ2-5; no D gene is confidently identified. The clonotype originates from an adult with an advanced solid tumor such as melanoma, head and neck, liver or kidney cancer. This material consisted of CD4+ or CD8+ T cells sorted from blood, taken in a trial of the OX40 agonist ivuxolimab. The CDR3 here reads CASSPQFSEETQYF. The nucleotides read TGTGCCAGCAGCCCTCAGTTCTCCGAAGAGACCCAGTACTTC.